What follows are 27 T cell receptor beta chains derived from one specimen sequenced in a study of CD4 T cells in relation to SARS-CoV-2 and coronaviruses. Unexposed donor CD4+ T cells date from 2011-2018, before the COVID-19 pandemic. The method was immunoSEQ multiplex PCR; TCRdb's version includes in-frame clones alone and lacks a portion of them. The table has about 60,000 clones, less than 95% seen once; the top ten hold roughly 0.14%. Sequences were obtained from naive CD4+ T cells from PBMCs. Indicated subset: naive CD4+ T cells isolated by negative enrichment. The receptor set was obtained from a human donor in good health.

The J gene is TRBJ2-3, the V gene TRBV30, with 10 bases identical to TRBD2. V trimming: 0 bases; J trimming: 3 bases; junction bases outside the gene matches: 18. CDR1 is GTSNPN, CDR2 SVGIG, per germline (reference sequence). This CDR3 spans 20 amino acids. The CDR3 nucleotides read TGTGCCTGGAGTGTACTTTGGCTAGCGGGAGTGAATTGGGTGACAGATACGCAGTATTTT. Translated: CAWSVLWLAGVNWVTDTQYF.

Written as DNA, the CDR3 is TGTGCCAGCAGATCCGGGACAGCCCAAGAGACCCAGTACTTC. Its protein is CASRSGTAQETQYF. J is TRBJ2-5 and V is TRBV28, with 7 positions matching TRBD1. Germline CDR1 is MDHEN and CDR2 is SYDVKM. The CDR3 totals 14 residues. The V and J ends lost 6 bases and 1 base, in that order; junction bases with no gene match: 5.

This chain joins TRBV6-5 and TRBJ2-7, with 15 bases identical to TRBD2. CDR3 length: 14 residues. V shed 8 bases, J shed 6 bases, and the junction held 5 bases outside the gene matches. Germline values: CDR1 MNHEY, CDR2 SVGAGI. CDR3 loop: CASRGLAGGSEQYF. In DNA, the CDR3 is TGTGCCAGCCGGGGACTAGCGGGAGGATCCGAGCAGTACTTC.

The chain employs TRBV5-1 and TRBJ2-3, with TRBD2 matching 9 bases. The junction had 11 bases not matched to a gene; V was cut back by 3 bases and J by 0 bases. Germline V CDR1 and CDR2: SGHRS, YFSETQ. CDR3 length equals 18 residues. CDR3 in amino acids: CASSYYRTSAISTDTQYF. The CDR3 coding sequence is TGCGCCAGCAGCTACTACAGGACTAGCGCGATTAGCACAGATACGCAGTATTTT. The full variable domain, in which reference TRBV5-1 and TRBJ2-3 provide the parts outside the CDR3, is KAGVTQTPRYLIKTRGQQVTLSCSPISGHRSVSWYQQTPGQGLQFLFEYFSETQRNKGNFPGRFSGRQFSNSRSEMNVSTLELGDSALYLCASSYYRTSAISTDTQYFGPGTRLTVL.

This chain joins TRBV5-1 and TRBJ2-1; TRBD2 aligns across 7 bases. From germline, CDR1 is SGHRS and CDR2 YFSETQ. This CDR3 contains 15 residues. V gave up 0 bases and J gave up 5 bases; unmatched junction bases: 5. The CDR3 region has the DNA TGCGCCAGCAGCTTGGTGGCGGGAGTAAACAATGAGCAGTTCTTC. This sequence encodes CASSLVAGVNNEQFF.

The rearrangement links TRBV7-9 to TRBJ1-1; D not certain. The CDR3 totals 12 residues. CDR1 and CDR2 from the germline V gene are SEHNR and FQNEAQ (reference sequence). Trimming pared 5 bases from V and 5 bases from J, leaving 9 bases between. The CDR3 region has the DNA TGTGCCAGCAGCCCGCCCGTAACTGAAGCTTTCTTT. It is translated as CASSPPVTEAFF.

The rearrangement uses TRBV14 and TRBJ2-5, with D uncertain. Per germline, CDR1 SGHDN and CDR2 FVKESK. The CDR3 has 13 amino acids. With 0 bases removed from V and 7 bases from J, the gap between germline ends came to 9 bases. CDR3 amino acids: CASSQDSAGTQYF. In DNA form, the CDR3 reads TGTGCCAGCAGCCAAGACAGCGCCGGGACCCAGTACTTC.

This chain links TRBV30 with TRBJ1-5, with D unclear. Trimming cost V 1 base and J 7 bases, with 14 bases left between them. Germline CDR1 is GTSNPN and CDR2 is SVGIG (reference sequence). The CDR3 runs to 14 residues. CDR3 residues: CAWSATVLVQPQHF. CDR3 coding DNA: TGTGCCTGGAGTGCGACGGTACTGGTCCAGCCCCAGCATTTT.

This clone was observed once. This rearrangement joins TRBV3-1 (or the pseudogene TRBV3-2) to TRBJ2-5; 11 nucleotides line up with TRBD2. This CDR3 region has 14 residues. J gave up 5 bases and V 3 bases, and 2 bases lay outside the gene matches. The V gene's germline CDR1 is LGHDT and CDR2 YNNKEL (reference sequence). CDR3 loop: CASSHSGRGETQYF. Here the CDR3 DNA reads TGTGCCAGCAGCCATAGCGGGAGGGGGGAGACCCAGTACTTC.

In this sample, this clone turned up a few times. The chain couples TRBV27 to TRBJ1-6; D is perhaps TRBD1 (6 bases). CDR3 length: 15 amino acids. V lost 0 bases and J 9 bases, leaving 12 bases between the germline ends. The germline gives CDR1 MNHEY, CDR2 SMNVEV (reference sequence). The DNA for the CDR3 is TGTGCCAGCAGTTTATCGCCAGGGGTGGGTTCACCCCTCCACTTT. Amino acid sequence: CASSLSPGVGSPLHF.

CDR3 in amino acids: CASSQADSATNEKLFF. The CDR3 DNA is TGTGCCAGCAGCCAGGCTGACAGTGCAACTAATGAAAAACTGTTTTTT. The V gene is TRBV4-2, the J gene TRBJ1-4; D is perhaps TRBD1 (5 bases). The CDR3 consists of 16 residues. Germline V CDR1 and CDR2: LGHNA, YNFKEQ. The V gene lost 3 bases and the J gene lost 0 bases, with 11 bases spanning the gap.

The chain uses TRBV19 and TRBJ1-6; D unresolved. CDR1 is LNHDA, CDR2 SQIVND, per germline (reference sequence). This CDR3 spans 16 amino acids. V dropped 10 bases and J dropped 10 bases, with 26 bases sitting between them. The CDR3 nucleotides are TGTGCCACTTCATCCAATCTGGGCAGTGCGGGATCACCCCTCCACTTT. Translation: CATSSNLGSAGSPLHF. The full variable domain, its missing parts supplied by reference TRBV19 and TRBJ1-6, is DGGITQSPKYLFRKEGQNVTLSCEQNLNHDAMYWYRQDPGQGLRLIYYSQIVNDFQKGDIAEGYSVSREKKESFPLTVTSAQKNPTAFYLCATSSNLGSAGSPLHFGNGTRLTVT.

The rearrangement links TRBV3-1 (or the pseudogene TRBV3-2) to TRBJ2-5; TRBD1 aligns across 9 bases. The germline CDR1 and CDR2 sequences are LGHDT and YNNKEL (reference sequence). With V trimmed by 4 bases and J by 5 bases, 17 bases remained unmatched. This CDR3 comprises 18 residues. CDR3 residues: CASSPRLQLTGGTETQYF. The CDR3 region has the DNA TGTGCCAGCAGCCCACGACTGCAGTTGACAGGGGGGACGGAGACCCAGTACTTC.

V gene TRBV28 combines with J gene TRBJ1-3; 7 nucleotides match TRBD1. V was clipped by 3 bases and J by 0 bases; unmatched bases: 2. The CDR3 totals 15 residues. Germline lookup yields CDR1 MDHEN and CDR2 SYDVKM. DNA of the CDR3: TGTGCCAGCAGTTTTGGGACAGCCTCTGGAAACACCATATATTTT. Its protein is CASSFGTASGNTIYF.

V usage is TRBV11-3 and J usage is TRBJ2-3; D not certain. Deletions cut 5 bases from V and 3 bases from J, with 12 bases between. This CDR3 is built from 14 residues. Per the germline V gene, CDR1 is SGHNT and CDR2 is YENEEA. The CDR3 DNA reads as TGTGCCAGCAGCCCTGCTCCGATGACAGATACGCAGTATTTT. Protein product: CASSPAPMTDTQYF.

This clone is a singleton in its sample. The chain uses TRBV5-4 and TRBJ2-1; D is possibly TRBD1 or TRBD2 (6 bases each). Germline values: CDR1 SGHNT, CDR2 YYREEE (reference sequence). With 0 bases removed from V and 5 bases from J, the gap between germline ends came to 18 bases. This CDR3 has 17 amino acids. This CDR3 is CASSLEGGWYRDNEQFF. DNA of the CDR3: TGTGCCAGCAGCTTGGAAGGGGGGTGGTACCGAGACAATGAGCAGTTCTTC.

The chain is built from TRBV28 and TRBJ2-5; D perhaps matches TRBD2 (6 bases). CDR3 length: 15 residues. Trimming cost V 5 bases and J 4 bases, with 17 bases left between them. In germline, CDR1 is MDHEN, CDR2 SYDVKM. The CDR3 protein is CASSPSYSGRETQYF. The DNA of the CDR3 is TGTGCCAGCAGTCCGAGCTATAGCGGCCGAGAGACCCAGTACTTC.

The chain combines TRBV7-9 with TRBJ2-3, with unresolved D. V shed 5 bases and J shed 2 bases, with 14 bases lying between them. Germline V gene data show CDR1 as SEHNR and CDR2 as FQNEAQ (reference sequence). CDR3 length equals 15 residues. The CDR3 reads CASSPQTIPTDTQYF. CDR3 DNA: TGTGCCAGCAGCCCACAGACCATCCCCACAGATACGCAGTATTTT.

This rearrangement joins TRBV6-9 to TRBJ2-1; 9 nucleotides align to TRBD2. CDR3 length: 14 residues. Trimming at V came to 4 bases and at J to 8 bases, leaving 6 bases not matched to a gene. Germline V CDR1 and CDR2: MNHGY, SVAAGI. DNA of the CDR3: TGTGCCAGCAGTTTTAGCGGGAGCCTCGATGAGCAGTTCTTC. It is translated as CASSFSGSLDEQFF.

The CDR3 loop reads CASSFGAGPYNEQFF. In nucleotides, the CDR3 is TGCGCCAGCAGCTTTGGGGCGGGTCCCTACAATGAGCAGTTCTTC. The V gene is TRBV5-1, the J gene TRBJ2-1, with D perhaps matching TRBD1 or TRBD2 (5 bases each). The CDR3 sequence is 15 residues long. Trimming took 2 bases from V and 2 from J, leaving 11 bases between them. CDR1 is SGHRS, CDR2 YFSETQ, per germline.

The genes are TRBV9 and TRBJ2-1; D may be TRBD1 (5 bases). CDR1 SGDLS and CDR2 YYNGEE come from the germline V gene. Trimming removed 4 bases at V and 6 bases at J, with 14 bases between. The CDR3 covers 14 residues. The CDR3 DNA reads TGTGCCAGCAGCCCCAGGGAAGGTCGCAATGAGCAGTTCTTC. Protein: CASSPREGRNEQFF.

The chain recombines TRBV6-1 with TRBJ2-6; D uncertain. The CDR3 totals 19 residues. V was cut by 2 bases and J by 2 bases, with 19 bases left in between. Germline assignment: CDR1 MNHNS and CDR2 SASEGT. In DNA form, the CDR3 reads TGTGCCAGCAGTGAATCTCGCCCAGGCCCCTTTACTGGGGCCAACGTCCTGACTTTC. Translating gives CASSESRPGPFTGANVLTF.

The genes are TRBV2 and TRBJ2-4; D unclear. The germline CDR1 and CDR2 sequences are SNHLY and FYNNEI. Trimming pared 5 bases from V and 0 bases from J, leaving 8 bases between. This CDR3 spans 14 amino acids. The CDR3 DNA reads TGTGCCAGCAGTCCGATACTAGCCAAAAACATTCAGTACTTC. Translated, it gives CASSPILAKNIQYF.

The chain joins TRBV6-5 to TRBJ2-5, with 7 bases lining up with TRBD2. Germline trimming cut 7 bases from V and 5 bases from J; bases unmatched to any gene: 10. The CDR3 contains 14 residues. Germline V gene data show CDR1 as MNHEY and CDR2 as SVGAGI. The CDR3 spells CASTNGRAWETQYF. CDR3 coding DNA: TGTGCCAGCACTAATGGGAGGGCATGGGAGACCCAGTACTTC.

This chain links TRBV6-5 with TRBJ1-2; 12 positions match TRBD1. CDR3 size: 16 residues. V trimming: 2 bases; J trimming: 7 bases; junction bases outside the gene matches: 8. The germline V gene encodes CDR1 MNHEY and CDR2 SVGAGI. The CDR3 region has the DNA TGTGCCAGCAGTTACCGATCGGGACAGGGGGCGTTTGGCTACACCTTC. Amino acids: CASSYRSGQGAFGYTF.

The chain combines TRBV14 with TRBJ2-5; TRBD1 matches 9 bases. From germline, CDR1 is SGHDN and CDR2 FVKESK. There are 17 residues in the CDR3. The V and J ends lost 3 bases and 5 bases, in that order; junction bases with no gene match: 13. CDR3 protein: CASSQYRDRVVGETQYF. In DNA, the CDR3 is TGTGCCAGCAGCCAGTACCGGGACAGGGTTGTGGGGGAGACCCAGTACTTC.

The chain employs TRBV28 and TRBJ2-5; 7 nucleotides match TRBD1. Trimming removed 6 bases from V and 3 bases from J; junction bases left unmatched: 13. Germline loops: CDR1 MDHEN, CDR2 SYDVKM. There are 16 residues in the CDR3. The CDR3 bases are TGTGCCAGCAGCCGTCTGGGACAGAAACTTAAAGAGACCCAGTACTTC. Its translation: CASSRLGQKLKETQYF.